This T cell receptor (beta chain) was recovered during a study of spatial heterogeneity in lung cancer. TCRdb analysed the 5' RACE reads with MiXCR anew, one entry per CDR3 protein. The repertoire holds 30,000 to 50,000 distinct CDR3 sequences, with roughly 5.2% as singletons. This clonotype was seen only a few times. This CDR3 comprises 15 residues. The germline V and J ends were trimmed by 2 bases and 4 bases, with 13 bases remaining between them. CDR1 ENHRY and CDR2 SYGVKD come from the germline V gene. The time point here: sample taken at primary tumor resection. Unsorted whole RNA from tumor, nontumor lung or frozen PBMC underwent sequencing. The donor population consisted of approximately 70 patients with untreated, early-stage non-small cell lung cancer.

The rearrangement joins TRBV10-3 to TRBJ2-3, with D perhaps TRBD2 (7 bases). The receptor comes from a male donor with early-stage non-small cell lung cancer. The starting material was PBMCs, obtained at surgery. CDR3 loop: CAISEARGLSDTQYF. In DNA, the CDR3 is TGTGCCATCAGTGAGGCGCGGGGGCTCTCAGATACGCAGTATTTT.